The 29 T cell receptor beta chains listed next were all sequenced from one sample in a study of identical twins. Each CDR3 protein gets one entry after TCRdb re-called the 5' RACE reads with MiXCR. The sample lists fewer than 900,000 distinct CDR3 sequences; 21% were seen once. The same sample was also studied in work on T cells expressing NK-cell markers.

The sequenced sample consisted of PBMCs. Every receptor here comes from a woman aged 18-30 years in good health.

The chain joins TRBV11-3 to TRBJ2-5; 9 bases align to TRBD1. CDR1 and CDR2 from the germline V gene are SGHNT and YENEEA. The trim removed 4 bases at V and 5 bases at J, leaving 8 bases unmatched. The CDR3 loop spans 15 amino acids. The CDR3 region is CASSSGTGLSETQYF. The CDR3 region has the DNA TGTGCCAGCAGCTCCGGGACAGGGTTATCTGAGACCCAGTACTTC.

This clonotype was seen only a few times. The DNA of the CDR3 is TGCAGTGCTAGAGATTGGGACCACGAGCAGTACTTC. This codes for CSARDWDHEQYF. The V call is TRBV20-1, the J call TRBJ2-7; D tentatively fits TRBD1 or TRBD2 (5 bases each). The CDR3 loop spans 12 amino acids. Germline CDR1 is DFQATT and CDR2 is SNEGSKA (reference sequence). Between the trimmed V and J ends, which lost 0 bases and 5 bases, there was a span of 8 bases.

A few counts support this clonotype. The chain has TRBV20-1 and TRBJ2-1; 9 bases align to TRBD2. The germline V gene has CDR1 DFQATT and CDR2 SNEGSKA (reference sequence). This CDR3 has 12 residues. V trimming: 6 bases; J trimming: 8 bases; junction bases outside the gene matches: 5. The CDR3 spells CSAKGLAHEQFF. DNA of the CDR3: TGCAGTGCCAAGGGACTAGCCCATGAGCAGTTCTTC.

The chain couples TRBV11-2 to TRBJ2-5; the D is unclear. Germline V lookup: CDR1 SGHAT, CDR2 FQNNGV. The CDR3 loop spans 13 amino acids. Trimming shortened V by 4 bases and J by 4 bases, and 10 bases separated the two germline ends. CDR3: CASSSTIGETQYF. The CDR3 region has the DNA TGTGCCAGCAGCTCTACGATAGGAGAGACCCAGTACTTC.

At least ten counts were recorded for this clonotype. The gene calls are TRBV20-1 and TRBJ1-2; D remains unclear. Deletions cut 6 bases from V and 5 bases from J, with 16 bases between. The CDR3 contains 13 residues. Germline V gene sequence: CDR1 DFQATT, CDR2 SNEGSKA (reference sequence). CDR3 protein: CSALSQVRYGYTF. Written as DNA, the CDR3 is TGCAGTGCACTTAGCCAGGTGCGATATGGCTACACCTTC.

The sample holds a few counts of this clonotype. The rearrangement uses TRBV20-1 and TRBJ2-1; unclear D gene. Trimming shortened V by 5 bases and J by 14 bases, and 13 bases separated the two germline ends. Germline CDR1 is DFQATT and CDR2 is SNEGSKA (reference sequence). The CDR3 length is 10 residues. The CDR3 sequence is CSALDHLKFF. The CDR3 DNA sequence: TGCAGTGCTCTGGACCACCTCAAGTTCTTC.

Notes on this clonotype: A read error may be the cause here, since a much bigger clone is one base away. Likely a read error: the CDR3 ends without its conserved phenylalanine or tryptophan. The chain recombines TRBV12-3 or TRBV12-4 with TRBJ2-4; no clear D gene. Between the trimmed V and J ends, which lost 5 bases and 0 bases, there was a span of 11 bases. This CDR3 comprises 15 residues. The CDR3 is CASSAQALAKNIQYS. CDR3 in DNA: TGTGCCAGCAGTGCCCAGGCCCTAGCCAAAAACATTCAGTACTCC.

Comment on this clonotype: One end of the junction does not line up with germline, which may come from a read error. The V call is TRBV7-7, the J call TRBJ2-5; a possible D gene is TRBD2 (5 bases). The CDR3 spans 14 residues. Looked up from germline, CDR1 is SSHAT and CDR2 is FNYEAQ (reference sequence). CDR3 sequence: CASSLREFQETQYF. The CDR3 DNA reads TGTGCTAGCAGCTTAAGGGAGTTCCAAGAGACCCAGTACTTC.

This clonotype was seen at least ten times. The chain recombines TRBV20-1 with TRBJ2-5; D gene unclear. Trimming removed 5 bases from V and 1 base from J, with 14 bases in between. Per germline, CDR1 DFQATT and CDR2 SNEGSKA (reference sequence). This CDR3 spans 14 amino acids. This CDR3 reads CSALSPLGQETQYF. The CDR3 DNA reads TGCAGTGCTCTTAGCCCCTTGGGCCAAGAGACCCAGTACTTC.

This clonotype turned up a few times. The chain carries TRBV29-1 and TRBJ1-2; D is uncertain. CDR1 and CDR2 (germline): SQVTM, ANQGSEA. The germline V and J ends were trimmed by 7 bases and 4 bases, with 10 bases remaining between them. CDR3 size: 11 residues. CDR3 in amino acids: CSGRRSYGYTF. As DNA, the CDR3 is TGCAGCGGGAGAAGGAGCTATGGCTACACCTTC. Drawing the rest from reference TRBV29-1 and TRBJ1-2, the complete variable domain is SAVISQKPSRDICQRGTSLTIQCQVDSQVTMMFWYRQQPGQSLTLIATANQGSEATYESGFVIDKFPISRPNLTFSTLTVSNMSPEDSSIYLCSGRRSYGYTFGSGTRLTVV.

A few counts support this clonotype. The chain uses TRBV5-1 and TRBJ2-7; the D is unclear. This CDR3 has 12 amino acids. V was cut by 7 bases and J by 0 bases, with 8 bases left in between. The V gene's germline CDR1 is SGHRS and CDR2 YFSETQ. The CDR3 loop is CASGITSYEQYF. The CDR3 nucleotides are TGCGCCAGCGGAATTACCTCCTACGAGCAGTACTTC.

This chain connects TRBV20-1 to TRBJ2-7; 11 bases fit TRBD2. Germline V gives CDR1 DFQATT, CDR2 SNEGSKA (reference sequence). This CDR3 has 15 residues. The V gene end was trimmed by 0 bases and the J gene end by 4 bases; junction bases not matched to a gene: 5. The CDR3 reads CSARERLAGGYEQYF. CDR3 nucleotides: TGCAGTGCTAGAGAGCGGCTAGCGGGAGGTTACGAGCAGTACTTC.

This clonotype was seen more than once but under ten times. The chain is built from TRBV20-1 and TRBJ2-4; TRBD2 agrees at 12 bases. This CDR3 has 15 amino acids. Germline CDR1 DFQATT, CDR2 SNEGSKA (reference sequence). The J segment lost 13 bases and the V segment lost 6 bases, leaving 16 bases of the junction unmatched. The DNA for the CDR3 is TGCAGTGCACTGGCCTCTAGCGGGGGGGCCTGGCAACAGTACTTC. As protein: CSALASSGGAWQQYF.

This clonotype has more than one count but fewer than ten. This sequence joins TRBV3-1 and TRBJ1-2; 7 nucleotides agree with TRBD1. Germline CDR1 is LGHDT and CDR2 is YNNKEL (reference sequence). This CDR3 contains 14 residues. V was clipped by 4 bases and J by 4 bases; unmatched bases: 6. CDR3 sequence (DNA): TGTGCCAGCAGCCTTACCGACAGGGTCTATGGCTACACCTTC. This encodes CASSLTDRVYGYTF.

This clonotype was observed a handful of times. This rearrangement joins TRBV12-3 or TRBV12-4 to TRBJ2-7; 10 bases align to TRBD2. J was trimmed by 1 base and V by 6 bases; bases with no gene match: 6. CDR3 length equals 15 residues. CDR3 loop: CASRTGTSASYEQYF. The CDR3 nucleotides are TGTGCCAGCAGGACCGGGACTAGCGCATCCTACGAGCAGTACTTC.

In DNA form, the CDR3 reads TGTGCCAGCTCTCAACAAAGCGGAAACAATGAGCAGTTCTTC. Protein: CASSQQSGNNEQFF. This chain uses TRBV18 with TRBJ2-1, with a possible D match to TRBD2 (5 bases). Germline lookup yields CDR1 KGHSH and CDR2 LQKENI. This CDR3 is 14 amino acids long. The ends were cut back, 6 bases at V and 5 bases at J, with 14 bases in the middle.

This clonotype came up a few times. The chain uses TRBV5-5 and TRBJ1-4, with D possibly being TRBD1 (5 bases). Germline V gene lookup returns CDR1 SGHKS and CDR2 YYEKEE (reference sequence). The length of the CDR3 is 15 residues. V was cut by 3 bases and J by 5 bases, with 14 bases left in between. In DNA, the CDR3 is TGTGCCAGCAGCTCAGAGGGACGTTCGAATGAAAAACTGTTTTTT. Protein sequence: CASSSEGRSNEKLFF.

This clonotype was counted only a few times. The CDR3 loop is CASSQRNSGDEQFF. The CDR3 DNA reads as TGTGCCAGCAGCCAACGGAACAGCGGGGATGAGCAGTTCTTC. The rearrangement uses TRBV12-3 or TRBV12-4 and TRBJ2-1; 7 bases are a match to TRBD2. V dropped 6 bases and J dropped 8; count of bases not matched to a gene: 10. The CDR3 has 14 amino acids.

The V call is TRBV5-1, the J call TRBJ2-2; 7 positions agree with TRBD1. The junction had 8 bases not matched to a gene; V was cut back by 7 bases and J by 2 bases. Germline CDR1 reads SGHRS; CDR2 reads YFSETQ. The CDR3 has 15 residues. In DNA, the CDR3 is TGCGCCAGCTTTACCGGGACAGTAAACACCGGGGAGCTGTTTTTT. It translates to CASFTGTVNTGELFF.

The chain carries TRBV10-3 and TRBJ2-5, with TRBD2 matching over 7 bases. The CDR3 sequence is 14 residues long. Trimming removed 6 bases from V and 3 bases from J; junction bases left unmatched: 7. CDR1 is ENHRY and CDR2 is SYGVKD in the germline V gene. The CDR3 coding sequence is TGTGCCATCAGCGGCGGCGGGACTAAAGAGACCCAGTACTTC. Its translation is CAISGGGTKETQYF.

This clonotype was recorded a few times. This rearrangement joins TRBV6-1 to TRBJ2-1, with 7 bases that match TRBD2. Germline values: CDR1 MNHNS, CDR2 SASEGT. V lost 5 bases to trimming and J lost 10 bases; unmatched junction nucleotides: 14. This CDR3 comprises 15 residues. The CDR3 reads CASSPRVMGGVEQFF. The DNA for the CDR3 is TGTGCCAGCAGTCCGCGGGTCATGGGGGGGGTGGAGCAGTTCTTC.

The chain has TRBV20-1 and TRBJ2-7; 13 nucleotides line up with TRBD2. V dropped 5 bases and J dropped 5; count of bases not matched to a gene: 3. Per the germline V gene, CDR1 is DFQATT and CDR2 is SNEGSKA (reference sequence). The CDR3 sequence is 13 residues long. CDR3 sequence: CSAWTSGSNEQYF. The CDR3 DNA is TGCAGTGCTTGGACTAGCGGGAGCAACGAGCAGTACTTC.

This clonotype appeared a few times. As DNA, the CDR3 is TGCAGCGTTGTCTACCCAGGGACAGGGGGTACCGGGGAGCTGTTTTTT. Its translation is CSVVYPGTGGTGELFF. The chain employs TRBV29-1 and TRBJ2-2; 11 bases fit TRBD1. The CDR3 loop spans 16 amino acids. CDR1 and CDR2 (germline): SQVTM, ANQGSEA. J lost 5 bases, V lost 4 bases, and 9 bases had no gene match.

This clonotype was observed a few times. CDR3 DNA: TGTGCTAGTGGTTCCCCAGCGGGAGGGCCGGACGCTATGCAGTATTTT. It specifies CASGSPAGGPDAMQYF. The genes are TRBV12-5 and TRBJ2-3, with 10 bases identical to TRBD2. CDR1 is LGHNT and CDR2 is FRNRAP in the germline V gene. The CDR3 has 16 amino acids. After removal of 4 bases from V and 11 bases from J, the junction contained 15 bases not matched to a gene.

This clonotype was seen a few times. The CDR3 loop is CASSLLGSSYSDTQYF. The CDR3 DNA reads as TGTGCCAGCAGCTTATTGGGTAGCTCATACTCAGATACGCAGTATTTT. V usage is TRBV7-2 and J usage is TRBJ2-3; no reliable D call. CDR1 is SGHTA, CDR2 FQGNSA, per germline. The CDR3 contains 16 residues. With 2 bases removed from V and 4 bases from J, the gap between germline ends came to 16 bases.

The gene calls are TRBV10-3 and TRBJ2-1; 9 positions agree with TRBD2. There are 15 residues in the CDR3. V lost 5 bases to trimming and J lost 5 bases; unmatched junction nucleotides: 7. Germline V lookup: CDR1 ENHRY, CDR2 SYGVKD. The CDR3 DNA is TGTGCCATCAGTTATAGCGGGGGCCTACACAATGAGCAGTTCTTC. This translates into CAISYSGGLHNEQFF.

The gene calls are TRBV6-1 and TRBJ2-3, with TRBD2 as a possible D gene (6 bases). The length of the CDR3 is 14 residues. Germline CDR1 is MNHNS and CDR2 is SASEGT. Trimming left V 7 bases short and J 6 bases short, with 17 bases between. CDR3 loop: CASTTLEGKDTQYF. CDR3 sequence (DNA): TGTGCCAGCACCACCCTGGAGGGGAAGGATACGCAGTATTTT.

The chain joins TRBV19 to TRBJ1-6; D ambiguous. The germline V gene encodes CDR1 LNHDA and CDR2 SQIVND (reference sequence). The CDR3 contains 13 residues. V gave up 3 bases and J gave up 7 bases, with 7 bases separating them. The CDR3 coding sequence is TGTGCCAGTAGTATGAATCGCAATTCACCCCTCCACTTT. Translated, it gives CASSMNRNSPLHF.

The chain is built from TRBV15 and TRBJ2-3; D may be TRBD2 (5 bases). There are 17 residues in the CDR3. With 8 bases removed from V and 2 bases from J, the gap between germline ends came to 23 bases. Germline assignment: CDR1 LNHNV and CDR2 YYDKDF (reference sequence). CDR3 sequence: CATQAQTGLAFTDTQYF. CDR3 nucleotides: TGTGCCACCCAGGCCCAGACTGGACTGGCTTTCACAGATACGCAGTATTTT.